These 25 T cell receptor beta chains share one sample of origin, sequenced in a study of CD8 T cells in Susac syndrome. Random-hexamer reverse transcription was applied to 0.5 to 1 ug RNA. A single record per CDR3 protein comes from TCRdb applying MiXCR to the immunoSEQ multiplex PCR reads. The sample consists of 150,000 or so distinct CDR3 sequences, approximately 93% of them appearing once. The sample consisted of CD4+ T cells from PBMCs. All receptors derive from a human donor with multiple sclerosis.

The chain has TRBV6-5 and TRBJ1-2; the match to TRBD1 covers 8 bases. Germline V lookup: CDR1 MNHEY, CDR2 SVGAGI. Unmatched junction bases numbered 10, after V lost 6 bases and J lost 10 bases. The CDR3 covers 13 residues. CDR3 loop: CASSSGQGLDYTF. For the CDR3, the DNA is TGTGCCAGCAGCTCCGGACAGGGATTAGACTACACCTTC.

The CDR3: CASSPLIEGRYEQYF. In nucleotides, the CDR3 is TGTGCCAGCAGTCCCCTGATTGAGGGGAGGTACGAGCAGTACTTC. The chain combines TRBV12-3 or TRBV12-4 with TRBJ2-7; tentatively, D is TRBD2 (6 bases). The length of the CDR3 is 15 residues. Trimming took off 5 bases at V and 4 bases at J, with 18 bases between the two ends.

This clonotype was found once. This sequence joins TRBV12-3 or TRBV12-4 and TRBJ2-3, with TRBD1 identical over 8 bases. The CDR3 length is 15 residues. V trimming: 5 bases; J trimming: 1 base; junction bases outside the gene matches: 5. For the CDR3, the DNA is TGTGCCAGCAGTCCGGACAGGGCTCGCACAGATACGCAGTATTTT. It translates to CASSPDRARTDTQYF.

The rearrangement uses TRBV5-6 and TRBJ2-1; tentatively, D is TRBD2 (5 bases). The germline gives CDR1 SGHDT, CDR2 YYEEEE. The CDR3 has 16 residues. Trimming cost V 4 bases and J 4 bases, with 18 bases left between them. CDR3 bases: TGTGCCAGCAGCCCGGCCCCGGGAAAGGATTACAATGAGCAGTTCTTC. It translates to CASSPAPGKDYNEQFF.

The chain is built from TRBV6-5 and TRBJ2-7; 7 positions match TRBD2. CDR1 is MNHEY and CDR2 is SVGAGI in the germline V gene. The CDR3 is 15 residues long. V trimming: 2 bases; J trimming: 5 bases; junction bases outside the gene matches: 9. The CDR3, as DNA: TGTGCCAGCAGTTACCGCCCAGCGGGGAGGAACGAGCAGTACTTC. As protein: CASSYRPAGRNEQYF.

The genes are TRBV2 and TRBJ2-3; D gene ambiguous. The V gene's germline CDR1 is SNHLY and CDR2 FYNNEI. V was cut by 7 bases and J by 3 bases, with 14 bases left in between. CDR3 length equals 14 residues. CDR3 region: CASKRAFPTDTQYF. CDR3 DNA sequence: TGTGCCAGCAAAAGGGCGTTTCCGACAGATACGCAGTATTTT.

The genes are TRBV6-4 and TRBJ2-1, with D uncertain. Germline CDR1 MRHNA, CDR2 SNTAGT. V dropped 2 bases and J dropped 11 bases, with 13 bases sitting between them. The CDR3 sequence is 13 residues long. DNA for the CDR3: TGTGCCAGCAGTGACACAAGGGCCGGCCAGCAGTTCTTC. It translates to CASSDTRAGQQFF.

The J gene is TRBJ2-3, the V gene TRBV6-5, with 14 bases that match TRBD2. The V segment lost 7 bases and the J segment 6 bases; nucleotides outside the gene matches: 12. The CDR3 covers 17 residues. Germline CDR1 reads MNHEY; CDR2 reads SVGAGI. CDR3 DNA sequence: TGTGCCAGCAAGTTGTGGGGACTAGCGGGAGTGGAGGATACGCAGTATTTT. Translated, it gives CASKLWGLAGVEDTQYF.

CDR3 in DNA: TGCAGCGTTGCGCAGGGCCGGGAAAAACTGTTTTTT. The encoded protein is CSVAQGREKLFF. The rearrangement joins TRBV29-1 to TRBJ1-4; possibly TRBD1 for D (5 bases). CDR1 and CDR2 (germline): SQVTM, ANQGSEA. The CDR3 runs 12 residues. V was clipped by 4 bases and J by 8 bases, with 11 bases between them.

The rearrangement uses TRBV2 and TRBJ1-2, with 7 bases lining up with TRBD1. CDR1 SNHLY and CDR2 FYNNEI come from the germline V gene. V shed 3 bases, J shed 5 bases, and the junction held 3 bases outside the gene matches. There are 13 residues in the CDR3. The CDR3 sequence is CASSDQGEYGYTF. The CDR3 DNA sequence: TGTGCCAGCAGTGATCAGGGGGAATATGGCTACACCTTC. The variable domain in full, with the rest retrieved from reference TRBV2 and TRBJ1-2, is EPEVTQTPSHQVTQMGQEVILRCVPISNHLYFYWYRQILGQKVEFLVSFYNNEISEKSEIFDDQFSVERPDGSNFTLKIRSTKLEDSAMYFCASSDQGEYGYTFGSGTRLTVV.

The V gene is TRBV18, the J gene TRBJ1-3; a possible D gene is TRBD1 (5 bases). V gave up 3 bases and J gave up 7 bases, with 19 bases separating them. The CDR3 has 16 amino acids. From germline, CDR1 is KGHSH and CDR2 LQKENI. CDR3 DNA: TGTGCCAGCTCACCTCGGGACGTTCAGATCAAGAACACCATATATTTT. Translated, it gives CASSPRDVQIKNTIYF. The full variable domain, rest sourced from reference TRBV18 and TRBJ1-3, is NAGVMQNPRHLVRRRGQEARLRCSPMKGHSHVYWYRQLPEEGLKFMVYLQKENIIDESGMPKERFSAEFPKEGPSILRIQQVVRGDSAAYFCASSPRDVQIKNTIYFGEGSWLTVV.

J is TRBJ2-2 and V is TRBV12-3 or TRBV12-4; D gene uncertain. V lost 1 base and J lost 5, with 8 bases in between. CDR3 length: 14 amino acids. The CDR3 protein is CASSLGYRTGELFF. The CDR3 bases are TGTGCCAGCAGTTTAGGGTATAGGACCGGGGAGCTGTTTTTT.

The V call is TRBV29-1, the J call TRBJ2-1; D call uncertain. The CDR3 sequence is 11 residues long. Germline-derived CDR1 and CDR2 are SQVTM and ANQGSEA. Deletions cut 6 bases from V and 1 base from J, with 4 bases between. CDR3 region: CSVISYNEQFF. CDR3 coding DNA: TGCAGCGTAATTTCCTACAATGAGCAGTTCTTC.

This clonotype was detected only once. This sequence joins TRBV20-1 and TRBJ2-2; TRBD2 matches at 12 bases. The germline CDR1 and CDR2 sequences are DFQATT and SNEGSKA (reference sequence). There are 14 residues in the CDR3. Trimming at V came to 6 bases and at J to 7 bases, leaving 6 bases not matched to a gene. The CDR3 loop is CSAPSGREGGELFF. In nucleotides, the CDR3 is TGCAGTGCGCCTAGCGGGAGGGAGGGCGGGGAGCTGTTTTTT.

The CDR3 region is CASSPRTGGRYGYTF. Here the CDR3 DNA reads TGTGCCAGCAGTCCCAGGACAGGGGGACGCTATGGCTACACCTTC. The chain recombines TRBV7-2 with TRBJ1-2; 10 positions agree with TRBD1. The germline V gene has CDR1 SGHTA and CDR2 FQGNSA. There are 15 residues in the CDR3. With V trimmed by 6 bases and J by 4 bases, 8 bases remained unmatched.

The chain has TRBV20-1 and TRBJ1-5; D is ambiguous. The CDR3 is 16 residues long. CDR1 and CDR2 from the germline V gene are DFQATT and SNEGSKA (reference sequence). V was pared by 6 bases and J by 2 bases, with 20 bases between. The CDR3 nucleotides are TGCAGTGCAGCTACGGGCCTCTTGGTGGGCAATCAGCCCCAGCATTTT. Its protein product is CSAATGLLVGNQPQHF.

This chain joins TRBV27 and TRBJ2-2, with D possibly being TRBD1 (5 bases). Germline CDR1 MNHEY, CDR2 SMNVEV (reference sequence). The CDR3 spans 13 residues. Trimming took off 6 bases at V and 8 bases at J, with 13 bases between the two ends. The CDR3 sequence: CASSWTRSGELFF. The CDR3, as DNA: TGTGCCAGCAGCTGGACACGTAGTGGGGAGCTGTTTTTT.

The chain uses TRBV6-2 or TRBV6-3 and TRBJ2-5; a weak D match, TRBD2 (5 bases). The CDR3 length is 12 residues. Trimming removed 8 bases from V and 7 bases from J, with 14 bases in between. From germline, CDR1 is MNHEY and CDR2 SVGEGT. This chain's CDR3 is CASDGGSGTQYF. DNA for the CDR3: TGTGCCAGCGATGGAGGTTCGGGGACCCAGTACTTC.

This clonotype was seen only once. V is TRBV5-4 and J is TRBJ2-5, with D possibly matching TRBD1 (6 bases). CDR3 length equals 15 residues. V was pared by 1 base and J by 5 bases, with 15 bases between. CDR1 is SGHNT and CDR2 is YYREEE in the germline V gene (reference sequence). CDR3 sequence (DNA): TGTGCCAGCAGCTTGAAACAGGGTACTGGTGAGACCCAGTACTTC. Translated, it gives CASSLKQGTGETQYF.

Written as DNA, the CDR3 is TGTGCCAGCAGCCTCCTCGGGGTATACGAGCAGTACTTC. Translation gives CASSLLGVYEQYF. The chain uses TRBV3-1 and TRBJ2-7, with a weak D call TRBD2 (5 bases). Looked up from germline, CDR1 is LGHDT and CDR2 is YNNKEL (reference sequence). V dropped 4 bases and J dropped 4 bases, with 11 bases sitting between them. This CDR3 spans 13 amino acids.

V usage is TRBV2 and J usage is TRBJ2-3; 8 bases are shared with TRBD1. The CDR3 length is 14 residues. The junction had 6 bases not matched to a gene; V was cut back by 8 bases and J by 2 bases. CDR1 and CDR2 from the germline V gene are SNHLY and FYNNEI. Written as DNA, the CDR3 is TGTGCCAGCCGTAGACAGGGGTCCACAGATACGCAGTATTTT. Translating gives CASRRQGSTDTQYF. The full variable domain, in which reference TRBV2 and TRBJ2-3 provide the parts outside the CDR3, is EPEVTQTPSHQVTQMGQEVILRCVPISNHLYFYWYRQILGQKVEFLVSFYNNEISEKSEIFDDQFSVERPDGSNFTLKIRSTKLEDSAMYFCASRRQGSTDTQYFGPGTRLTVL.

The chain couples TRBV10-3 to TRBJ1-1, with 9 bases fitting TRBD1. This CDR3 is 18 amino acids long. Germline CDR1 and CDR2: ENHRY and SYGVKD. Trimming took 6 bases from V and 3 from J; bases not matched to a gene: 17. This CDR3 reads CAISGGWTGEFWYTEAFF. Here the CDR3 DNA reads TGTGCCATCAGCGGTGGTTGGACAGGGGAGTTTTGGTACACTGAAGCTTTCTTT.

The chain has TRBV30 and TRBJ2-7, with D perhaps given as TRBD1 or TRBD2 (6 bases each). This CDR3 is built from 12 residues. CDR1 and CDR2 from the germline V gene are GTSNPN and SVGIG (reference sequence). V shed 4 bases and J shed 2 bases, with 9 bases lying between them. The CDR3 reads CAWTRDTYEQYF. CDR3 coding DNA: TGTGCCTGGACGCGGGACACCTACGAGCAGTACTTC. Looking up the rest from reference TRBV30 and TRBJ2-7 gives the full variable domain: SQTIHQWPATLVQPVGSPLSLECTVEGTSNPNLYWYRQAAGRGLQLLFYSVGIGQISSEVPQNLSASRPQDRQFILSSKKLLLSDSGFYLCAWTRDTYEQYFGPGTRLTVT.

This clonotype was seen once. This chain uses TRBV20-1 with TRBJ2-1; the D is unclear. The CDR3 consists of 12 residues. Trimming removed 4 bases at V and 10 bases at J, with 14 bases between. Germline V CDR1 and CDR2: DFQATT, SNEGSKA (reference sequence). CDR3 protein: CSANRASGEQFF. The CDR3 nucleotides are TGCAGTGCTAACCGGGCCTCGGGCGAGCAGTTCTTC.

This clonotype was seen only a few times. CDR3 residues: CASSRGLAGGHTQYF. In DNA form, the CDR3 reads TGTGCCAGCAGCCGCGGACTAGCGGGAGGACATACGCAGTATTTT. This chain connects TRBV3-1 to TRBJ2-3; 14 nucleotides line up with TRBD2. The V and J ends lost 4 bases and 7 bases, in that order; junction bases with no gene match: 4. Germline CDR1 LGHDT, CDR2 YNNKEL (reference sequence). This CDR3 contains 15 residues.